The 27 T cell receptor beta chains in this list originate from one sample, sequenced in a study of graft-versus-host responses after intestinal transplantation. Here immunoSEQ multiplex PCR was the method, and the copy in TCRdb shows in-frame clones only, minus some. This table holds some 77,000 clones, about 90% found once. The sample here was PBMCs, taken 98 days after intestinal transplantation. The receptor set was obtained from a human patient who received an intestinal transplant, so some T cells may come from the graft donor.

The chain is built from TRBV2 and TRBJ2-7, with a possible D match to TRBD1 (6 bases). The V end was cut by 6 bases, the J end by 2 bases, with 11 bases between. CDR1 is SNHLY and CDR2 is FYNNEI in the germline V gene. The CDR3 runs to 13 residues. The CDR3 protein is CASRGAPTYEQYF. DNA of the CDR3: TGTGCCAGCAGGGGGGCCCCAACCTACGAGCAGTACTTC.

The chain carries TRBV11-2 and TRBJ1-2; D is perhaps TRBD1 (5 bases). Trimming left V 1 base short and J 0 bases short, with 9 bases between. Looked up from germline, CDR1 is SGHAT and CDR2 is FQNNGV. CDR3 size: 15 residues. The CDR3: CASSLGPTANYGYTF. The CDR3, as DNA: TGTGCCAGCAGCTTAGGGCCGACAGCTAACTATGGCTACACCTTC.

J is TRBJ2-7 and V is TRBV21-1. TRBV21-1 is assigned pseudogene status. The CDR3 runs to 12 residues. As DNA, the CDR3 is TGTGCCAGCAGCCCGGGGGCGTACGAGCAGTACTTC. It yields the protein CASSPGAYEQYF.

The chain recombines TRBV9 with TRBJ1-4; tentative D call: TRBD1 (5 bases). This CDR3 has 16 residues. Trimming took 3 bases from V and 4 from J, leaving 16 bases between them. Germline CDR1 reads SGDLS; CDR2 reads YYNGEE. The CDR3 here is CASSASIRQSNEKLFF. CDR3 nucleotides: TGTGCCAGCAGCGCCAGTATTAGACAGAGTAATGAAAAACTGTTTTTT.

The V and J genes are TRBV28 and TRBJ2-3; TRBD2 aligns across 12 bases. Trimming cost V 4 bases and J 4 bases; bases outside gene matches: 6. CDR1 is MDHEN and CDR2 is SYDVKM in the germline V gene. This CDR3 has 16 amino acids. This chain's CDR3 is CASSSRLAGAPDTQYF. CDR3 sequence (DNA): TGTGCCAGCAGTTCGCGACTAGCGGGAGCCCCAGATACGCAGTATTTT.

This clone occurred once. The chain is built from TRBV7-9 and TRBJ2-7, with D perhaps being TRBD1 or TRBD2 (6 bases each). CDR1 and CDR2 (germline): SEHNR, FQNEAQ (reference sequence). Trimming cost V 0 bases and J 5 bases, with 14 bases left between them. The CDR3 contains 15 residues. This CDR3 reads CASSLAEGVWNEQYF. In DNA, the CDR3 is TGTGCCAGCAGCTTAGCGGAGGGGGTATGGAACGAGCAGTACTTC.

This sequence joins TRBV27 and TRBJ1-3; no firm D call. CDR3 length: 15 residues. Germline-derived CDR1 and CDR2 are MNHEY and SMNVEV (reference sequence). V was trimmed by 2 bases and J by 2 bases, leaving 10 bases between them. The CDR3 nucleotides are TGTGCCAGCAGTTTAGACCAAACCCCTGGAAACACCATATATTTT. This translates into CASSLDQTPGNTIYF.

The V call is TRBV29-1, the J call TRBJ1-1; D is perhaps TRBD1 (5 bases). This CDR3 is built from 11 residues. V dropped 3 bases and J dropped 10 bases, with 12 bases sitting between them. CDR1 and CDR2 (germline): SQVTM, ANQGSEA. The DNA for the CDR3 is TGCAGCGTTGACGGGACGTTGGGAGCTTTCTTT. It is translated as CSVDGTLGAFF. Drawing the rest from reference TRBV29-1 and TRBJ1-1, the complete variable domain is SAVISQKPSRDICQRGTSLTIQCQVDSQVTMMFWYRQQPGQSLTLIATANQGSEATYESGFVIDKFPISRPNLTFSTLTVSNMSPEDSSIYLCSVDGTLGAFFGQGTRLTVV.

The chain combines TRBV19 with TRBJ2-7; TRBD1 is a possible D gene (6 bases). CDR1 is LNHDA and CDR2 is SQIVND in the germline V gene (reference sequence). The CDR3 contains 15 residues. Trimming took off 2 bases at V and 5 bases at J, with 16 bases between the two ends. The chain's CDR3 is CASSIRRKGDDEQYF. DNA of the CDR3: TGTGCCAGTAGTATAAGACGGAAGGGGGACGACGAGCAGTACTTC. Full variable domain (outside the CDR3, taken from reference TRBV19 and TRBJ2-7): DGGITQSPKYLFRKEGQNVTLSCEQNLNHDAMYWYRQDPGQGLRLIYYSQIVNDFQKGDIAEGYSVSREKKESFPLTVTSAQKNPTAFYLCASSIRRKGDDEQYFGPGTRLTVT.

This rearrangement joins TRBV13 to TRBJ1-4; possible D gene TRBD1, 5 bases. The CDR3 is 13 amino acids. The V gene's germline CDR1 is PRHDT and CDR2 FYEKMQ (reference sequence). The ends were cut back, 5 bases at V and 7 bases at J, with 11 bases in the middle. The CDR3 DNA is TGTGCCAGCAGCCCCTTTGGGGGTGAAAAACTGTTTTTT. It encodes CASSPFGGEKLFF.

The chain carries TRBV4-2 and TRBJ2-5, with TRBD2 matching over 10 bases. Trimming cost V 5 bases and J 5 bases; bases outside gene matches: 11. The CDR3 is 16 residues long. Germline V gene lookup returns CDR1 LGHNA and CDR2 YNFKEQ. CDR3 region: CASSLVGTSAPETQYF. The CDR3 DNA reads as TGTGCCAGCAGCTTGGTGGGGACTAGCGCCCCGGAGACCCAGTACTTC.

The gene calls are TRBV5-1 and TRBJ1-1, with 7 bases identical to TRBD1. The junction had 6 bases not matched to a gene; V was cut back by 4 bases and J by 0 bases. The CDR3 covers 15 residues. CDR1 is SGHRS, CDR2 YFSETQ, per germline. CDR3 residues: CASSLGDRLNTEAFF. Written as DNA, the CDR3 is TGCGCCAGCAGCCTGGGGGACAGATTGAACACTGAAGCTTTCTTT.

The chain's CDR3 is CASSASILRQGRHEQFF. The CDR3 region has the DNA TGTGCCAGCAGTGCCAGCATCCTCCGACAGGGTAGGCATGAGCAGTTCTTC. J is TRBJ2-1 and V is TRBV6-1, with 7 bases identical to TRBD1. Trimming took 4 bases from V and 8 from J; bases not matched to a gene: 17. The CDR3 has 17 amino acids. Germline V gene data show CDR1 as MNHNS and CDR2 as SASEGT.

The V call is TRBV6-1, the J call TRBJ1-5; D may be TRBD1 (6 bases). From germline, CDR1 is MNHNS and CDR2 SASEGT. V lost 7 bases to trimming and J lost 6 bases, with 10 bases between them. The CDR3 loop spans 12 amino acids. This CDR3 reads CASNRVSQPQHF. CDR3 in DNA: TGTGCCAGCAACAGGGTGAGTCAGCCCCAGCATTTT.

V gene TRBV5-5 combines with J gene TRBJ2-1; D might be TRBD2 (5 bases). The CDR3 runs to 13 residues. The V gene's germline CDR1 is SGHKS and CDR2 YYEKEE (reference sequence). Trimming removed 4 bases from V and 9 bases from J, with 14 bases in between. CDR3 amino acids: CASSSRTSTEQFF. CDR3 sequence (DNA): TGTGCCAGCAGCAGCAGGACTTCTACTGAGCAGTTCTTC.

The gene calls are TRBV10-1 and TRBJ2-3; the D gene is possibly TRBD2 (6 bases). This CDR3 has 13 residues. Germline CDR1 reads WNHNN; CDR2 reads SYGVQD (reference sequence). V lost 6 bases, J lost 6 bases, and 13 bases lay in between. The CDR3, as DNA: TGCGCCAGCAGCCAAGGGGAGGCGGATACGCAGTATTTT. Its translation is CASSQGEADTQYF.

J is TRBJ2-7 and V is TRBV7-9; D is possibly TRBD1 or TRBD2 (5 bases each). The CDR3 has 15 amino acids. Germline V gene lookup returns CDR1 SEHNR and CDR2 FQNEAQ (reference sequence). Trimming pared 5 bases from V and 6 bases from J, leaving 20 bases between. CDR3: CASSSQGRRSGEQYF. CDR3 coding DNA: TGTGCCAGCAGCAGCCAGGGACGGCGGTCCGGCGAGCAGTACTTC.

The rearrangement joins TRBV28 to TRBJ1-5; D gene unclear. In germline, CDR1 is MDHEN, CDR2 SYDVKM. Trimming pared 1 base from V and 0 bases from J, leaving 7 bases between. There are 15 residues in the CDR3. The CDR3 coding sequence is TGTGCCAGCAGTTTATTGGCCCATAGCAATCAGCCCCAGCATTTT. It codes for CASSLLAHSNQPQHF.

This chain links TRBV29-1 with TRBJ2-2, with D perhaps matching TRBD1 (5 bases). This CDR3 has 13 amino acids. Trimming shortened V by 4 bases and J by 7 bases, and 13 bases separated the two germline ends. Per the germline V gene, CDR1 is SQVTM and CDR2 is ANQGSEA. CDR3 sequence reads: CSVAPREGGELFF. DNA for the CDR3: TGCAGCGTTGCCCCCAGGGAAGGCGGGGAGCTGTTTTTT.

The chain recombines TRBV30 with TRBJ1-4; no clear D. V lost 6 bases to trimming and J lost 6 bases, with 14 bases between them. Per germline, CDR1 GTSNPN and CDR2 SVGIG (reference sequence). The CDR3 spans 13 residues. CDR3 sequence: CACSEGSDEKLFF. Written as DNA, the CDR3 is TGTGCCTGTTCGGAGGGCTCGGATGAAAAACTGTTTTTT.

The V and J genes are TRBV28 and TRBJ1-2; 8 bases match TRBD1. With 5 bases clipped from V and 8 bases from J, the junction kept 16 bases outside the gene matches. Germline assignment: CDR1 MDHEN and CDR2 SYDVKM. This CDR3 has 16 amino acids. For the CDR3, the DNA is TGTGCCAGCAGTACAGTGGGGCTCGGGACAGGTTTAGGCTACACCTTC. Translation gives CASSTVGLGTGLGYTF.

This chain uses TRBV4-1 with TRBJ2-5; 8 bases map to TRBD2. Trimming removed 4 bases from V and 5 bases from J; junction bases left unmatched: 9. The CDR3 extends over 15 amino acids. The germline gives CDR1 MGHRA, CDR2 YSYEKL. The CDR3 DNA reads as TGCGCCAGCAGCCGAGTCCCGGGAGGGAGGGAGACCCAGTACTTC. The encoded protein is CASSRVPGGRETQYF.

The chain has TRBV6-4 and TRBJ1-5, with D perhaps TRBD1 (6 bases). Germline V lookup: CDR1 MRHNA, CDR2 SNTAGT. The CDR3 covers 13 residues. With 3 bases removed from V and 4 bases from J, the gap between germline ends came to 7 bases. The CDR3 DNA is TGTGCCAGCAGTGAGGGGGCGAATCAGCCCCAGCATTTT. Encoded protein: CASSEGANQPQHF.

This clone was recorded once. This chain joins TRBV10-2 and TRBJ1-5, with D perhaps TRBD1 (5 bases). Trimming left V 2 bases short and J 0 bases short, with 11 bases between. Per the germline V gene, CDR1 is WSHSY and CDR2 is SAAADI. The CDR3 is 16 residues long. CDR3: CASSERGTPSNQPQHF. Here the CDR3 DNA reads TGCGCCAGCAGTGAGCGCGGGACCCCTAGCAATCAGCCCCAGCATTTT.

The chain combines TRBV7-9 with TRBJ2-1, with D perhaps assigned TRBD1 or TRBD2 (5 bases each). Trimming cost V 11 bases and J 5 bases, with 16 bases left between them. Germline CDR1 is SEHNR and CDR2 is FQNEAQ (reference sequence). There are 13 residues in the CDR3. CDR3 DNA: TGTGCCTCCCCGAGGGGCTACGACAATGAGCAGTTCTTC. Protein: CASPRGYDNEQFF.

Here the CDR3 DNA reads TGCAGCGTTGAGGCGACTGAGAATGAAAAACTGTTTTTT. It yields the protein CSVEATENEKLFF. The chain uses TRBV29-1 and TRBJ1-4; D gene unclear. The germline V and J ends were trimmed by 3 bases and 5 bases, with 10 bases remaining between them. Germline V gives CDR1 SQVTM, CDR2 ANQGSEA. This CDR3 spans 13 amino acids.

V and J are TRBV6-5 and TRBJ2-2; 12 bases match TRBD2. The CDR3 consists of 16 residues. Germline CDR1 and CDR2: MNHEY and SVGAGI. The V gene end was trimmed by 2 bases and the J gene end by 6 bases; junction bases not matched to a gene: 4. The CDR3 DNA reads as TGTGCCAGCAGTTACCGACTAGCGGGAGTCGCCGGGGAGCTGTTTTTT. Encoded protein: CASSYRLAGVAGELFF.